The 5 T cell receptor beta chains below come from one sample, sequenced in a study of cytotoxic CD8 clonotypes in ibrutinib-treated CLL. The data were produced by immunoSEQ multiplex PCR, yet TCRdb's version contains in-frame clones alone and is incomplete. The profile shows roughly 63,000 clones, 45% to 60% of them singletons. The material was PBMCs, obtained after 12 months of ibrutinib treatment. The source of these receptors is a human donor with chronic lymphocytic leukemia.

The chain is built from TRBV11-2 and TRBJ2-3; possible D gene TRBD1, 6 bases. CDR1 and CDR2 from the germline V gene are SGHAT and FQNNGV. The CDR3 totals 18 residues. Trimming cost V 3 bases and J 1 base, with 20 bases left between them. CDR3 region: CASSFEAGGLGGTDTQYF. The DNA of the CDR3 is TGTGCCAGCAGCTTCGAGGCTGGGGGCCTAGGAGGCACAGATACGCAGTATTTT.

The chain uses TRBV11-2 and TRBJ2-7; 10 bases are a match to TRBD1. Germline trimming cut 1 base from V and 6 bases from J; bases unmatched to any gene: 6. Germline V gene lookup returns CDR1 SGHAT and CDR2 FQNNGV. This CDR3 comprises 15 residues. The CDR3: CASSLVGTGDGEQYF. DNA for the CDR3: TGTGCCAGCAGCTTAGTGGGGACAGGGGATGGCGAGCAGTACTTC.

The chain is built from TRBV5-5 and TRBJ2-6; 10 bases agree with TRBD1. The V gene's germline CDR1 is SGHKS and CDR2 YYEKEE (reference sequence). After removal of 3 bases from V and 2 bases from J, the junction contained 5 bases not matched to a gene. This CDR3 contains 17 residues. In DNA form, the CDR3 reads TGTGCCAGCAGCTCCCCAGGACAGGGGGCTGGGGCCAACGTCCTGACTTTC. It specifies CASSSPGQGAGANVLTF.

This clone was counted at least ten times. This rearrangement joins TRBV7-2 to TRBJ1-1, with a weak D call TRBD1 (5 bases). Trimming removed 4 bases at V and 5 bases at J, with 17 bases between. Germline-derived CDR1 and CDR2 are SGHTA and FQGNSA. The CDR3 runs to 15 residues. For the CDR3, the DNA is TGTGCCAGCAGCTCGTACCGGTTGGGGGGGACTGAAGCTTTCTTT. Protein: CASSSYRLGGTEAFF. The full variable domain, rest sourced from reference TRBV7-2 and TRBJ1-1, is GAGVSQSPSNKVTEKGKDVELRCDPISGHTALYWYRQSLGQGLEFLIYFQGNSAPDKSGLPSDRFSAERTGGSVSTLTIQRTQQEDSAVYLCASSSYRLGGTEAFFGQGTRLTVV.

This rearrangement joins TRBV5-6 to TRBJ1-1, with TRBD1 as a possible D gene (6 bases). The V gene's germline CDR1 is SGHDT and CDR2 YYEEEE. The V end lost 0 bases, the J end lost 2 bases, and 14 bases lay between the germline ends. CDR3 length: 16 amino acids. For the CDR3, the DNA is TGTGCCAGCAGCTTGGGACAGGTGGGGTTTAACACTGAAGCTTTCTTT. This gives the protein CASSLGQVGFNTEAFF.